This TCR beta chain was recovered during a study of T cell repertoires in cytomegalovirus infection. Study in general: Based on public TCR beta signatures, there were indications of CMV infection and of a matching HLA type.

MiXCR was run by TCRdb on the reads, yielding one entry per CDR3 protein. The sample has around 570,000 distinct CDR3 sequences, around two fifths seen once; the top ten hold more than 40%. Germline V gene data show CDR1 as SGHDN and CDR2 as FVKESK. V lost 1 base to trimming and J lost 3 bases, with 7 bases between them. The CDR3 has 14 amino acids. Notes on this clonotype: Antigen unknown.

The sample in question was cultured PBMCs, obtained from culture after CMV antigen stimulation. This TCR was sampled from a human donor in good health (CMV status not recorded). Some clones in this sample may be carry-over from other donors' samples. This sequence joins TRBV14 and TRBJ2-1, with D perhaps assigned TRBD1 or TRBD2 (5 bases each). The CDR3 bases are TGTGCCAGCAGCCAAGTGGGGGTCTACAATGAGCAGTTCTTC. Translation gives CASSQVGVYNEQFF.